This T cell receptor (beta chain) was observed in a study of blood T cell repertoires in COVID-19. Sequencing was performed with immunoSEQ multiplex PCR; in TCRdb, only in-frame clones are kept and a portion is missing. The sample lists more than 95,000 clones; around 63% were seen once. Trimming removed 8 bases from V and 7 bases from J, with 15 bases in between. The CDR3 is made up of 13 amino acids. Germline V lookup: CDR1 SGHTA, CDR2 FQGNSA. The sequenced sample consisted of peripheral blood. The chain links TRBV7-2 to TRBJ2-1, with a weak D call TRBD2 (7 bases). The sequence was obtained from a woman aged 70 to 79 with acute or convalescent COVID-19. CDR3 protein: CASSGGPGNEQFF. For the CDR3, the DNA is TGTGCCAGCTCCGGGGGGCCGGGGAATGAGCAGTTCTTC.